The source of this TCR beta chain is a study of regulatory T cells in long-lasting Graves disease. Study in general: Patients with new Graves' disease had used antithyroid drugs below 3 months.

Trimming stripped 6 bases from V and 1 base from J, with 17 bases between. The CDR3 has 16 residues. Germline CDR1 reads MNHEY; CDR2 reads SMNVEV (reference sequence). According to the study, TCR beta libraries were built with iRepertoire HTBI primers and CDR3-region Arm-PCR. TCRdb redid the calling of the multiplex PCR reads with MiXCR, one entry per CDR3 protein. The sample includes 580,000 or so distinct CDR3 sequences, about 16% seen only once; the top ten take 12%. Specified time point: newly diagnosed GD, antithyroid drugs for less than 3 months. Following extraction of RNA from PBMCs, that RNA was used to make the TCR library. This clonotype was seen ten or more times. The same data also contributed to another study, on T cells in Graves' hyperthyroidism and ophthalmopathy. That source reports: For Graves' hyperthyroidism to be stable, ophthalmopathy could not progress within 18 months.

The receptor's source is a man between 18 and 29 years old with Graves disease. The sample here was peripheral blood mononuclear cells (PBMCs), taken at new diagnosis, from a patient treated with antithyroid drugs. This chain connects TRBV27 to TRBJ2-3; the D is unclear. The CDR3 spells CASRVKVVSGTDTQYF. The CDR3 DNA reads as TGTGCCAGCAGGGTCAAGGTCGTTTCGGGCACAGATACGCAGTATTTT.